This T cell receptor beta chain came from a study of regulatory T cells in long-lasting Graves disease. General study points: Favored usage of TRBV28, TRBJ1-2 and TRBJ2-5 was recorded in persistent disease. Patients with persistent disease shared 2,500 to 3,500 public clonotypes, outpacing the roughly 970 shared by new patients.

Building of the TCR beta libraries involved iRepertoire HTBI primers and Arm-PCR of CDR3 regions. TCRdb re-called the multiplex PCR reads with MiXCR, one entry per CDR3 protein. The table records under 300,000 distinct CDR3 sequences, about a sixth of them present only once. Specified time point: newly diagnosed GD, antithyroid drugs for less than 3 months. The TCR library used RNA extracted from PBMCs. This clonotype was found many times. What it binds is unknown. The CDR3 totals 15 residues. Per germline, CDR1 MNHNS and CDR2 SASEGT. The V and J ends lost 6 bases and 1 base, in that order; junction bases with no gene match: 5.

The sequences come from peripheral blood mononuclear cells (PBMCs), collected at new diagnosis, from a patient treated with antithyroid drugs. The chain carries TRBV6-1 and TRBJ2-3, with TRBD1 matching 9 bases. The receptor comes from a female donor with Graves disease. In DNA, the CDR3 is TGTGCCAGCAGCGAACAGGGGGCGCGCACAGATACGCAGTATTTT. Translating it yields CASSEQGARTDTQYF.